What follows are 15 T cell receptor beta chains derived from one specimen sequenced in a study of CD8+ T cells in alopecia areata. RNA was extracted and reverse transcribed into cDNA as the sequencing template. The data were produced by immunoSEQ multiplex PCR, yet TCRdb's version contains in-frame clones alone and is incomplete. The data contain 210,000 or so clones, approximately 72% of them singletons. The treatment here: oral pan-JAK inhibitor, 5-10 mg twice daily. The starting material was CD4+ T cells sorted from blood, obtained at approximately week 44, from a patient treated with tofacitinib. Every receptor here comes from a human donor with alopecia areata.

V is TRBV6-5 and J is TRBJ2-7; D unclear. Trimming took 5 bases from V and 2 from J, leaving 7 bases between them. This CDR3 has 12 amino acids. The germline V gene encodes CDR1 MNHEY and CDR2 SVGAGI. CDR3 sequence: CASSRNPYEQYF. CDR3 in DNA: TGTGCCAGCAGTCGTAACCCCTACGAGCAGTACTTC.

The rearrangement joins TRBV6-5 to TRBJ2-3, with 9 bases lining up with TRBD2. V was pared by 4 bases and J by 7 bases, with 12 bases of the junction left unmatched. Per germline, CDR1 MNHEY and CDR2 SVGAGI. The CDR3 consists of 16 residues. CDR3 loop: CASSSSGLATTHTQYF. CDR3 sequence (DNA): TGTGCCAGCAGTTCCTCGGGACTAGCCACTACGCATACGCAGTATTTT.

The chain joins TRBV5-1 to TRBJ1-2, with a possible D match to TRBD1 (6 bases). Trimming removed 3 bases from V and 5 bases from J, with 17 bases in between. The CDR3 sequence is 15 residues long. Germline V gene lookup returns CDR1 SGHRS and CDR2 YFSETQ. The CDR3: CASSSATGATYGYTF. CDR3 coding DNA: TGCGCCAGCAGCTCGGCGACAGGCGCGACGTATGGCTACACCTTC.

V gene TRBV10-3 combines with J gene TRBJ2-3; D possibly corresponds to TRBD1 (6 bases). V lost 4 bases, J lost 1 base, and 12 bases lay in between. This CDR3 has 15 residues. CDR1 is ENHRY and CDR2 is SYGVKD in the germline V gene. CDR3 coding DNA: TGTGCCATCAGTGCGAAAGCAGGGGGCACAGATACGCAGTATTTT. Translating gives CAISAKAGGTDTQYF.

The chain is built from TRBV2 and TRBJ1-5, with D maybe TRBD1 (6 bases). The germline V gene has CDR1 SNHLY and CDR2 FYNNEI. The CDR3 runs 16 residues. The V end was cut by 6 bases, the J end by 2 bases, with 17 bases between. The CDR3 nucleotides are TGTGCCAGCAGCGAACAAGGACAGTTAGGCAATCAGCCCCAGCATTTT. Residues: CASSEQGQLGNQPQHF.

This chain links TRBV7-2 with TRBJ1-1; no reliable D call. The ends were cut back, 1 base at V and 7 bases at J, with 7 bases in the middle. The CDR3 contains 12 residues. The germline gives CDR1 SGHTA, CDR2 FQGNSA. The CDR3 protein is CASSLGQSEAFF. The CDR3 DNA follows: TGTGCCAGCAGCTTAGGGCAGAGTGAAGCTTTCTTT.

This chain uses TRBV4-3 with TRBJ2-2, with D possibly being TRBD1 or TRBD2 (5 bases each). V was cut by 2 bases and J by 6 bases, with 22 bases left in between. Germline CDR1 LGHNA, CDR2 YSLEER. The CDR3 length is 18 residues. CDR3 nucleotide sequence: TGCGCCAGCAGCCAATATGGCCCCGGGACGTCGCTTCCCGGGGAGCTGTTTTTT. It is translated as CASSQYGPGTSLPGELFF.

The chain uses TRBV10-3 and TRBJ1-5; 7 nucleotides align to TRBD1. The germline CDR1 and CDR2 sequences are ENHRY and SYGVKD. The CDR3 covers 13 residues. CDR3 bases: TGTGCGAGCGGACAGGAACCCAATCAGCCCCAGCATTTT. The encoded protein is CASGQEPNQPQHF.

The chain is built from TRBV7-2 and TRBJ1-5, with TRBD1 matching 10 bases. J was trimmed by 4 bases and V by 4 bases; bases with no gene match: 7. This CDR3 contains 16 residues. Germline CDR1 reads SGHTA; CDR2 reads FQGNSA. The CDR3 DNA is TGTGCCAGCAGCTGGGGACAGGGGAATAGGAATCAGCCCCAGCATTTT. Protein: CASSWGQGNRNQPQHF.

The chain combines TRBV29-1 with TRBJ2-3; no firm D call. Trimming left V 7 bases short and J 0 bases short, with 14 bases between. The germline V gene encodes CDR1 SQVTM and CDR2 ANQGSEA. The CDR3 spans 14 residues. CDR3 region: CSALRAESTDTQYF. The CDR3 nucleotides are TGCAGCGCCCTCCGAGCCGAGAGCACAGATACGCAGTATTTT.

Only a few counts were recorded for this clone. This sample includes further DNA sequences coding for the same CDR3. The chain has TRBV9 and TRBJ1-6; D is undetermined. CDR3 length: 14 residues. Trimming cost V 0 bases and J 6 bases, with 7 bases left between them. The germline V gene has CDR1 SGDLS and CDR2 YYNGEE. The CDR3: CASSVGVPNSPLHF. The CDR3 DNA reads TGTGCCAGCAGCGTAGGGGTCCCTAATTCACCCCTCCACTTT.

This chain uses TRBV29-1 with TRBJ2-7; TRBD2 might be the D (5 bases). Per germline, CDR1 SQVTM and CDR2 ANQGSEA. CDR3 length equals 13 residues. V lost 6 bases and J 0 bases, leaving 12 bases between the germline ends. The CDR3 DNA sequence: TGCAGCGTCATACTAGTGAGCTCCTACGAGCAGTACTTC. This sequence encodes CSVILVSSYEQYF.

The chain employs TRBV5-1 and TRBJ2-1; the match to TRBD1 covers 11 bases. The length of the CDR3 is 14 residues. Germline V gene sequence: CDR1 SGHRS, CDR2 YFSETQ. V gave up 2 bases and J gave up 6 bases; unmatched junction bases: 1. The CDR3: CASSFGTGGNEQFF. The CDR3 DNA reads as TGCGCCAGCAGCTTCGGGACAGGGGGCAATGAGCAGTTCTTC.

The chain joins TRBV7-3 to TRBJ1-6; no reliable D call. The V gene lost 5 bases and the J gene lost 8 bases, with 10 bases spanning the gap. There are 13 residues in the CDR3. The germline V gene encodes CDR1 SGHTA and CDR2 FQGTGA. DNA for the CDR3: TGTGCCAGCAGCCCTGGACGGGATTCACCCCTCCACTTT. It specifies CASSPGRDSPLHF.

This clone has a handful of counts. The chain employs TRBV5-1 and TRBJ2-1; 7 nucleotides agree with TRBD2. This CDR3 comprises 18 residues. Germline lookup yields CDR1 SGHRS and CDR2 YFSETQ. The V and J ends lost 1 base and 9 bases, in that order; junction bases with no gene match: 19. As DNA, the CDR3 is TGCGCCAGCAGCTTGACTCCTTTTGGCGGGGGTGGTTTGGGTGAGCAGTTCTTC. Its translation is CASSLTPFGGGGLGEQFF.